The clone carrying this T cell receptor (beta chain) was found a few times. Germline V gene lookup returns CDR1 MNHEY and CDR2 SVGEGT. There are 15 residues in the CDR3. V shed 6 bases, J shed 6 bases, and the junction held 9 bases outside the gene matches. The data stem from a study of regulatory T cells in long-lasting Graves disease. iRepertoire HTBI primers and Arm-PCR of CDR3 regions built TCR beta libraries. MiXCR, run by TCRdb on the multiplex PCR reads, gives a single entry per CDR3 protein. The table lists 300,000 to 350,000 distinct CDR3 sequences, about 20% of them singletons. As to time point: persistent/refractory GD, antithyroid drugs over 5 years with positive TRAb. PBMCs provided the RNA from which the TCR library was made.

This clonotype originated in a female donor with Graves disease. The sample here was peripheral blood mononuclear cells (PBMCs), taken when the disease was refractory, from a patient treated with antithyroid drugs. The chain combines TRBV6-2 or TRBV6-3 with TRBJ1-2; TRBD1 matches at 11 bases. Here the CDR3 DNA reads TGTGCCAGCAGCGCCGTAAGGACAGGGGGCGATGGCTACACCTTC. Its translation is CASSAVRTGGDGYTF.